This T cell receptor (beta chain) is drawn from a study of cytomegalovirus exposure and HLA in healthy donors. Whole-study findings and limits: Specific recognition of CMV antigens was confirmed in vitro for three chains (all CMV-associated).

The PCR ran on 60 Vbeta and 13 Jbeta primers. This table comes from immunoSEQ multiplex PCR, and its TCRdb copy is limited to in-frame clones, with some not included. Of over 100,000 clones in the sample, 74% are singletons; the top ten hold 2% to 2.5%. With 2 bases removed from V and 0 bases from J, the gap between germline ends came to 5 bases. CDR3 length: 14 residues. The germline gives CDR1 SGHRS, CDR2 YFSETQ. Note on this clone: The antigen is not known.

Sequenced: PBMCs. The chain has TRBV5-1 and TRBJ2-2; D not resolved. The receptor was isolated from a human donor in good health. DNA for the CDR3: TGCGCCAGCAGCTTCCAGACGAACACCGGGGAGCTGTTTTTT. It specifies CASSFQTNTGELFF.